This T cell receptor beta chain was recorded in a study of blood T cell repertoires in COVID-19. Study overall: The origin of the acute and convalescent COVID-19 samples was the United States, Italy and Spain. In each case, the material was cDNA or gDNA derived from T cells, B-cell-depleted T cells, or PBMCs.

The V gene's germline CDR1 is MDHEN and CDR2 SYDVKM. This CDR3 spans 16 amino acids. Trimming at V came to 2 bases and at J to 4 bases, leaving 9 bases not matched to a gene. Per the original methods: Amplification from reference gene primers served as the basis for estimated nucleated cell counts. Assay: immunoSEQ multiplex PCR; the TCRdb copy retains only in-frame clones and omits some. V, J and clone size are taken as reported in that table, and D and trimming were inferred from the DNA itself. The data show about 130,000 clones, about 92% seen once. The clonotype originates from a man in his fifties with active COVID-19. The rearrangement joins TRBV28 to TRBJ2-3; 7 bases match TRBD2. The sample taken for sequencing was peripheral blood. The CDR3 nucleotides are TGTGCCAGCAGTTTAAAGAGCCGGGGGGAGGCAGATACGCAGTATTTT. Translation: CASSLKSRGEADTQYF.